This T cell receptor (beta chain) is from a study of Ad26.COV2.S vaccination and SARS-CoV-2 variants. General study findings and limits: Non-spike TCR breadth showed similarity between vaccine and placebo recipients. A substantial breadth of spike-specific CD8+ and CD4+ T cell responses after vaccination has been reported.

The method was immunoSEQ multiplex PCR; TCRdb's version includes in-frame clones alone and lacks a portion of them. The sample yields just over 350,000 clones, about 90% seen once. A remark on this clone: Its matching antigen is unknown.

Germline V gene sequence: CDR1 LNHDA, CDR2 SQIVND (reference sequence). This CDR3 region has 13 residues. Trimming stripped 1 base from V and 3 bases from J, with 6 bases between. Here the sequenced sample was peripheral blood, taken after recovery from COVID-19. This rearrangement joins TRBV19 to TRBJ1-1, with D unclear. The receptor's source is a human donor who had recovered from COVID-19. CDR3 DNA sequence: TGTGCCAGTAGTATAGTAGTCGACACTGAAGCTTTCTTT. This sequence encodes CASSIVVDTEAFF. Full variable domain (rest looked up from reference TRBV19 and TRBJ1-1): DGGITQSPKYLFRKEGQNVTLSCEQNLNHDAMYWYRQDPGQGLRLIYYSQIVNDFQKGDIAEGYSVSREKKESFPLTVTSAQKNPTAFYLCASSIVVDTEAFFGQGTRLTVV.